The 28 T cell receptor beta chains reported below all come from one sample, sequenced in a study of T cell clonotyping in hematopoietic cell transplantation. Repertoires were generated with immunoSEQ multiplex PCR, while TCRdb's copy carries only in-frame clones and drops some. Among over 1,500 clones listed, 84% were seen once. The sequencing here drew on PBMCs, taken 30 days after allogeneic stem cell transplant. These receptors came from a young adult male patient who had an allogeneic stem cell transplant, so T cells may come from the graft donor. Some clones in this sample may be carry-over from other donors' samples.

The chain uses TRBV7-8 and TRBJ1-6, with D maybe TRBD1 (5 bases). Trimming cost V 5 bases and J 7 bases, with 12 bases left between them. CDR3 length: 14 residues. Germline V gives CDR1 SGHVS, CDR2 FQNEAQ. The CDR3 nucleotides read TGTGCCAGCAGCGGGCAGGGAGAGAATTCACCCCTCCACTTT. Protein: CASSGQGENSPLHF.

CDR3 protein: CASTESGTRNEQFF. The CDR3 DNA follows: TGTGCCAGCACTGAGAGCGGGACTCGCAATGAGCAGTTCTTC. The genes are TRBV2 and TRBJ2-1; the match to TRBD2 covers 7 bases. Germline-derived CDR1 and CDR2 are SNHLY and FYNNEI. The CDR3 is 14 amino acids. V shed 7 bases and J 6 bases; nucleotides not matched to a gene: 9.

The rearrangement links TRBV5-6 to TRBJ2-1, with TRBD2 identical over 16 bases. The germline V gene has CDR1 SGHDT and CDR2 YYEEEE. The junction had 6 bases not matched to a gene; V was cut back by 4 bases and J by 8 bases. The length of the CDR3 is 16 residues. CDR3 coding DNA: TGTGCCAGCAGCCGTAGGGGGACTAGCGGGAGGGATGAGCAGTTCTTC. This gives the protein CASSRRGTSGRDEQFF.

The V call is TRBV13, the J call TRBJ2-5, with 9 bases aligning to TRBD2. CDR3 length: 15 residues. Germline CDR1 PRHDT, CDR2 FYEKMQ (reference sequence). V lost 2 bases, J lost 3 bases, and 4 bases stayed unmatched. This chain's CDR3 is CASSLSGGGEETQYF. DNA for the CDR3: TGTGCCAGCAGCTTATCTGGCGGGGGGGAAGAGACCCAGTACTTC. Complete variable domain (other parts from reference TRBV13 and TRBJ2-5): AAGVIQSPRHLIKEKRETATLKCYPIPRHDTVYWYQQGPGQDPQFLISFYEKMQSDKGSIPDRFSAQQFSDYHSELNMSSLELGDSALYFCASSLSGGGEETQYFGPGTRLLVL.

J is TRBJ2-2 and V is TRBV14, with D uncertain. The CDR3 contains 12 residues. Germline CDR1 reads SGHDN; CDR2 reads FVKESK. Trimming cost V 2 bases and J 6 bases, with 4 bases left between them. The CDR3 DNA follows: TGTGCCAGCAGCCAATCCCCCGGGGAGCTGTTTTTT. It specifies CASSQSPGELFF.

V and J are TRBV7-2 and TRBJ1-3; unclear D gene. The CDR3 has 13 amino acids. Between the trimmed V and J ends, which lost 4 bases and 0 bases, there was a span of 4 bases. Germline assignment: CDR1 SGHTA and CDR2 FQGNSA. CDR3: CASSSGSGNTIYF. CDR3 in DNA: TGTGCCAGCAGCTCAGGCTCTGGAAACACCATATATTTT.

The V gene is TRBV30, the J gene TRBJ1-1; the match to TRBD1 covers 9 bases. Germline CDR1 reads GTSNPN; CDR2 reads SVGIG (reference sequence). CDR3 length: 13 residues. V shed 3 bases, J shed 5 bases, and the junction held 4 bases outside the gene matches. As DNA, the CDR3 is TGTGCCTGGAGCGTGGGACAGGGAACTGAAGCTTTCTTT. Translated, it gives CAWSVGQGTEAFF.

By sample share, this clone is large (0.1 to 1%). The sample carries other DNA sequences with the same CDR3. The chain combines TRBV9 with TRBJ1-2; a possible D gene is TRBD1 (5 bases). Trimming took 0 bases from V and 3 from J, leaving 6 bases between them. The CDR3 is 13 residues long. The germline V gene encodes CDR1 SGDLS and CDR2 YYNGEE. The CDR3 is CASSVGGDYGYTF. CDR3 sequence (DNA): TGTGCCAGCAGCGTAGGAGGGGACTATGGCTACACCTTC.

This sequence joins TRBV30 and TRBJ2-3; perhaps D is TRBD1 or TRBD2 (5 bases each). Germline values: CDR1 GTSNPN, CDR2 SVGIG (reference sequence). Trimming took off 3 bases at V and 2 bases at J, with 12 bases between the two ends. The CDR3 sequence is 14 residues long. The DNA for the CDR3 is TGTGCCTGGAGCGGGACGCCCCTCACAGATACGCAGTATTTT. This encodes CAWSGTPLTDTQYF.

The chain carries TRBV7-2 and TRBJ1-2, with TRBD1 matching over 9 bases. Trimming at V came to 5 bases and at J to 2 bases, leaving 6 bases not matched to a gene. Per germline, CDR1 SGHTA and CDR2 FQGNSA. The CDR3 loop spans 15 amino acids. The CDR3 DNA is TGTGCCAGCAGCCCTGGGACAGGGAAGAACTATGGCTACACCTTC. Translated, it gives CASSPGTGKNYGYTF. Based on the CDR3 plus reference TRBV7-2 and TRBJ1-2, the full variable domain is GAGVSQSPSNKVTEKGKDVELRCDPISGHTALYWYRQSLGQGLEFLIYFQGNSAPDKSGLPSDRFSAERTGGSVSTLTIQRTQQEDSAVYLCASSPGTGKNYGYTFGSGTRLTVV.

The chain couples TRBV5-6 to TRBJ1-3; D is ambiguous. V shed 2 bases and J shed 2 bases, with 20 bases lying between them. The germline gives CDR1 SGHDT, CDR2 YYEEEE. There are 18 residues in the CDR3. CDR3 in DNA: TGTGCCAGCAGCTTCTCGGCAGTCCTTTACGGGACTGGAAACACCATATATTTT. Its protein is CASSFSAVLYGTGNTIYF.

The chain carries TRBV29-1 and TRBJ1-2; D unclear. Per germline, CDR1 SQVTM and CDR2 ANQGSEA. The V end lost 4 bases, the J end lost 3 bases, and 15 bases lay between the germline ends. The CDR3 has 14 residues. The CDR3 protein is CSVVIPGKDYGYTF. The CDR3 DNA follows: TGCAGCGTTGTGATTCCGGGGAAGGACTATGGCTACACCTTC.

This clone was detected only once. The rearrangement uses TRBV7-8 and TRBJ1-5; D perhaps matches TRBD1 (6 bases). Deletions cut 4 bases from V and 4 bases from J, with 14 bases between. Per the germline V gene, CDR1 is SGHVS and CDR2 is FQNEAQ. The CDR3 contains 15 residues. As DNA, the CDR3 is TGTGCCAGCAGCTCCGAGGACAGCCGGAATCAGCCCCAGCATTTT. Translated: CASSSEDSRNQPQHF.

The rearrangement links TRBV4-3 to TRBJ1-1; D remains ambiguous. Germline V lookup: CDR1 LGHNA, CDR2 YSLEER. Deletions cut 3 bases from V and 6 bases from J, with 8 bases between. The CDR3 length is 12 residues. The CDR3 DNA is TGCGCCAGCAGCCAGGGCATGTCTGAAGCTTTCTTT. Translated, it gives CASSQGMSEAFF.

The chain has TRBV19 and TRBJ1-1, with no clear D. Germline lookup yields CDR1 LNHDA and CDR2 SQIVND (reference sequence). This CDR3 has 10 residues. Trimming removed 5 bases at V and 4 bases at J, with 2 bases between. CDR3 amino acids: CASSLTEAFF. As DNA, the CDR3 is TGTGCCAGTAGTCTCACTGAAGCTTTCTTT.

Here the CDR3 reads CAWRNSGEQYF. The CDR3 DNA follows: TGTGCCTGGCGGAACTCGGGAGAGCAGTACTTC. The V and J genes are TRBV30 and TRBJ2-7; the D gene is possibly TRBD2 (5 bases). The V gene's germline CDR1 is GTSNPN and CDR2 SVGIG (reference sequence). Trimming left V 5 bases short and J 7 bases short, with 12 bases between. This CDR3 spans 11 amino acids. Combining the CDR3 with reference TRBV30 and TRBJ2-7 gives the whole variable domain SQTIHQWPATLVQPVGSPLSLECTVEGTSNPNLYWYRQAAGRGLQLLFYSVGIGQISSEVPQNLSASRPQDRQFILSSKKLLLSDSGFYLCAWRNSGEQYFGPGTRLTVT.

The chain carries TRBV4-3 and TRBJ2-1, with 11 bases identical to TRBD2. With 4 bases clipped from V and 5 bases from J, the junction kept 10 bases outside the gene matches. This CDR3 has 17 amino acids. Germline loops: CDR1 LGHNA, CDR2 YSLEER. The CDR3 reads CASSRNTGTSGNNEQFF. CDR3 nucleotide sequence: TGCGCCAGCAGCCGGAATACCGGGACTAGCGGAAACAATGAGCAGTTCTTC.

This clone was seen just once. CDR3 DNA: TGTGCCAGCAGCTTCCAAAGCTCGGGGCTGGGAGGCAATCAGCCCCAGCATTTT. The encoded protein is CASSFQSSGLGGNQPQHF. The J gene is TRBJ1-5, the V gene TRBV5-8, with D possibly being TRBD1 (5 bases). CDR1 and CDR2 (germline): SGHTS, YDEGEE. The CDR3 extends over 18 amino acids. V lost 2 bases to trimming and J lost 2 bases, with 20 bases between them.

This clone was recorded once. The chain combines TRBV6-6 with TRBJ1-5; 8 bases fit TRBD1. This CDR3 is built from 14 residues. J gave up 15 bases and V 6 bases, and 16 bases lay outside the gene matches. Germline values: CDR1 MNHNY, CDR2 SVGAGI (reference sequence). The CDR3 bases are TGTGCCAGCAGACCCGGACAGGGAGGGGCCGTTCCGCATTTT. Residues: CASRPGQGGAVPHF.

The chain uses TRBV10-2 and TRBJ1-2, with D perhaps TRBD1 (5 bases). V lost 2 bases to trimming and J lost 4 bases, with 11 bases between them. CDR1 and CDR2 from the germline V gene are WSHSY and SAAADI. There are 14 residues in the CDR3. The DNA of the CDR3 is TGCGCCAGCAGTGAGCAGGGTGACCTCTATGGCTACACCTTC. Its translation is CASSEQGDLYGYTF.

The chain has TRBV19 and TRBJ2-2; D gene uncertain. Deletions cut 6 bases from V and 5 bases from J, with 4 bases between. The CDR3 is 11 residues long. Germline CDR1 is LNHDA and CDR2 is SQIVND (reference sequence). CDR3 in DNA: TGTGCCAGTAGATCAACCGGGGAGCTGTTTTTT. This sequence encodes CASRSTGELFF.

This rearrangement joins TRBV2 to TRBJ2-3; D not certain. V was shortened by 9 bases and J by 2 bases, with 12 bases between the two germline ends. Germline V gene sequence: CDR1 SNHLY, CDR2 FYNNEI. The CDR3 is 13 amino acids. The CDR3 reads CARTLANTDTQYF. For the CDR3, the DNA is TGTGCCAGAACATTAGCTAACACAGATACGCAGTATTTT.

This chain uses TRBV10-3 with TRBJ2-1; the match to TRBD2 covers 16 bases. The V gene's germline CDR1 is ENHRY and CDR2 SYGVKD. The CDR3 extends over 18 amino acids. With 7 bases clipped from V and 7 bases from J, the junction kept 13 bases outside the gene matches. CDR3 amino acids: CAITPGTSGRALQNEQFF. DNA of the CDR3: TGTGCCATCACCCCCGGGACTAGCGGGAGGGCCTTACAGAATGAGCAGTTCTTC.

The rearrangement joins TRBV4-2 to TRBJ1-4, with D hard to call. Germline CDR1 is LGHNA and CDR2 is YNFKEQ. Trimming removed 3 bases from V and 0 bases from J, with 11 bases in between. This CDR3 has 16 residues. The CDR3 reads CASSQTQRATNEKLFF. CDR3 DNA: TGTGCCAGCAGCCAGACCCAGCGGGCAACTAATGAAAAACTGTTTTTT.

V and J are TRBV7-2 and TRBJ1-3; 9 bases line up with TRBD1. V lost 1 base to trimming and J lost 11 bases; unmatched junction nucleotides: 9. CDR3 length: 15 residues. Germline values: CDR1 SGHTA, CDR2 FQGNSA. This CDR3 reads CASSLVETGGRAIYF. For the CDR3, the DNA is TGTGCCAGCAGCTTAGTTGAGACAGGGGGAAGGGCCATATATTTT.

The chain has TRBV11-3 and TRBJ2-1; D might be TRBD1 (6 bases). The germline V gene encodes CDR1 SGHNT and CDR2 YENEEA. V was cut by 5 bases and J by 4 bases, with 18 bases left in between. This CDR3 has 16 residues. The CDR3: CASSRTGPAGYNEQFF. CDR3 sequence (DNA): TGTGCCAGCAGCCGAACAGGGCCGGCCGGATACAATGAGCAGTTCTTC.

This CDR3 is CASSLDRGYNEQFF. For the CDR3, the DNA is TGTGCCAGCAGCTTAGACAGGGGCTACAATGAGCAGTTCTTC. This chain joins TRBV7-6 and TRBJ2-1, with TRBD1 identical over 7 bases. This CDR3 is 14 amino acids long. V dropped 1 base and J dropped 3; count of bases not matched to a gene: 0. Germline V CDR1 and CDR2: SGHVS, FNYEAQ. The full variable domain, rest sourced from reference TRBV7-6 and TRBJ2-1, is GAGVSQSPRYKVTKRGQDVALRCDPISGHVSLYWYRQALGQGPEFLTYFNYEAQQDKSGLPNDRFSAERPEGSISTLTIQRTEQRDSAMYRCASSLDRGYNEQFFGPGTRLTVL.

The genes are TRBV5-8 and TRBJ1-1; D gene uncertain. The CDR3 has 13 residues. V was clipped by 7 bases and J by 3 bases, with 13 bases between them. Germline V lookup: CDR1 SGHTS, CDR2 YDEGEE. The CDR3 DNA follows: TGTGCCAGCCCCTTAGGACTCTACACTGAAGCTTTCTTT. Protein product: CASPLGLYTEAFF.